This T cell receptor (beta chain) was retrieved from a study of neoadjuvant anti-PD-1 for oral cavity cancer. Clones were read by immunoSEQ multiplex PCR, and TCRdb kept only the in-frame ones, dropping some. The sample has 15,000 to 20,000 clones, about 70% seen once; the top ten hold approximately 2.5%. V lost 7 bases and J lost 9; bases outside the gene matches: 6. There are 11 residues in the CDR3. Germline CDR1 SQVTM, CDR2 ANQGSEA. Specimen: PBMCs, collected before nivolumab (anti-PD-1) treatment. The J gene is TRBJ2-7, the V gene TRBV29-1; 10 nucleotides match TRBD1. The source is a person aged 40 to 85 with oral cavity squamous cell carcinoma. DNA for the CDR3: TGCAGCGCCGGGACAGGGGAAACGCAGTACTTC. Translation gives CSAGTGETQYF.